This T cell receptor beta chain originates from a study of PD-1 blockade in classical Hodgkin lymphoma. Study conclusions and caveats: Sources of repertoire differences remain undefined, possibly disease activity or prior therapy.

Libraries were prepared by immunoSEQ multiplex PCR; TCRdb keeps only in-frame clonotypes and omits some of them. The table lists 15,000 or so clones, about nine tenths of them singletons. Concerning this clone: The antigen is unknown.

Germline V gives CDR1 SEHNR, CDR2 FQNEAQ (reference sequence). The CDR3 loop spans 12 amino acids. V dropped 6 bases and J dropped 4 bases, with 9 bases sitting between them. Sample time point: cycle 4 day 1 (C4D1), after 6 weeks of nivolumab. In every patient, relapse followed autologous stem cell transplantation, while exposure to brentuximab vedotin differed. PBMCs, once thawed, yielded CD8+ T cells isolated by magnetic negative selection. The clonotype comes from a human donor with classical Hodgkin lymphoma. The starting material was CD8+ T cells from blood, obtained before the fourth cycle of nivolumab. The genes are TRBV7-9 and TRBJ2-5; the D gene is possibly TRBD2 (6 bases). CDR3 bases: TGTGCCAGCAGTCAGGGAGGAGAGACCCAGTACTTC. Encoded protein: CASSQGGETQYF.